The 20 T cell receptor beta chains given below trace back to one sample, sequenced in a study of T cell changes during pregnancy in multiple sclerosis. This table comes from immunoSEQ multiplex PCR, and its TCRdb copy is limited to in-frame clones, with some not included. The sample includes around 65,000 clones, around 91% of them seen just once. The specimen was peripheral blood, collected in the third trimester of pregnancy. Receptors originate from a female donor in good health, enrolled as a control in a pregnancy study.

CDR3 residues: CASSPGQAYNQPQHF. Here the CDR3 DNA reads TGTGCCAGCAGTCCGGGACAGGCGTACAATCAGCCCCAGCATTTT. The rearrangement joins TRBV27 to TRBJ1-5; 8 bases match TRBD1. J was trimmed by 3 bases and V by 5 bases; bases with no gene match: 6. Germline values: CDR1 MNHEY, CDR2 SMNVEV (reference sequence). The CDR3 contains 15 residues.

The chain uses TRBV11-2 and TRBJ1-2; D perhaps matches TRBD1 (5 bases). The V and J ends lost 3 bases and 3 bases respectively, with 14 bases between them. In germline, CDR1 is SGHAT, CDR2 FQNNGV. This CDR3 comprises 15 residues. CDR3 sequence: CASSFEQTAYYGYTF. The CDR3 region has the DNA TGTGCCAGCAGCTTCGAACAGACAGCATACTATGGCTACACCTTC.

This chain uses TRBV4-1 with TRBJ2-7; D may be TRBD2 (5 bases). Deletions cut 0 bases from V and 7 bases from J, with 10 bases between. CDR3 length: 13 residues. In germline, CDR1 is MGHRA, CDR2 YSYEKL. Here the CDR3 DNA reads TGCGCCAGCAGCCAAGATAAGCGGAGGGAGCAGTACTTC. Encoded protein: CASSQDKRREQYF.

J is TRBJ1-2 and V is TRBV15, with D unresolved. CDR1 and CDR2 (germline): LNHNV, YYDKDF (reference sequence). Trimming cost V 0 bases and J 14 bases, with 19 bases left between them. The CDR3 loop spans 14 amino acids. CDR3 bases: TGTGCCACCAGCAGAGATTCTCCAGGTCCCGCAACAACCTTC. Translation gives CATSRDSPGPATTF.

The rearrangement uses TRBV4-2 and TRBJ2-3, with 13 bases lining up with TRBD2. This CDR3 comprises 17 residues. Trimming cost V 5 bases and J 2 bases; bases outside gene matches: 7. The germline V gene encodes CDR1 LGHNA and CDR2 YNFKEQ. Written as DNA, the CDR3 is TGTGCCAGCAGCTCACGGACTAGCGGGGGCTCCACAGATACGCAGTATTTT. This gives the protein CASSSRTSGGSTDTQYF.

The rearrangement links TRBV15 to TRBJ1-5; D not certain. The CDR3 contains 15 residues. The germline gives CDR1 LNHNV, CDR2 YYDKDF (reference sequence). The V and J ends lost 0 bases and 4 bases respectively, with 10 bases between them. As DNA, the CDR3 is TGTGCCACCAGCAGAGAGGGAGGACGAAATCAGCCCCAGCATTTT. Encoded protein: CATSREGGRNQPQHF.

This clone was observed once. The chain carries TRBV6-6 and TRBJ1-5; 11 bases align to TRBD1. There are 16 residues in the CDR3. CDR1 is MNHNY and CDR2 is SVGAGI in the germline V gene (reference sequence). With V trimmed by 8 bases and J by 6 bases, 12 bases remained unmatched. The CDR3 spells CASLGRGQGVFQPQHF. CDR3 coding DNA: TGTGCCAGCCTCGGGCGGGGACAGGGGGTTTTTCAGCCCCAGCATTTT.

The V call is TRBV7-2, the J call TRBJ1-1; 7 bases are a match to TRBD1. The junction had 2 bases not matched to a gene; V was cut back by 4 bases and J by 6 bases. Germline CDR1 is SGHTA and CDR2 is FQGNSA. The CDR3 has 12 amino acids. The CDR3 region is CASSSGQAEAFF. DNA for the CDR3: TGTGCCAGCAGCTCTGGACAGGCTGAAGCTTTCTTT. Combining the CDR3 with reference TRBV7-2 and TRBJ1-1 gives the whole variable domain GAGVSQSPSNKVTEKGKDVELRCDPISGHTALYWYRQSLGQGLEFLIYFQGNSAPDKSGLPSDRFSAERTGGSVSTLTIQRTQQEDSAVYLCASSSGQAEAFFGQGTRLTVV.

J is TRBJ1-3 and V is TRBV9; tentative D call: TRBD1 (6 bases). CDR3 length: 14 amino acids. Per the germline V gene, CDR1 is SGDLS and CDR2 is YYNGEE. With 1 base removed from V and 2 bases from J, the gap between germline ends came to 7 bases. The CDR3 coding sequence is TGTGCCAGCAGCGTATCAGGGGCTGGAAACACCATATATTTT. It is translated as CASSVSGAGNTIYF.

The DNA of the CDR3 is TGCGCCAGCAGCTTGGGAGGACTAGCGGGGGGGCCAGTGCCGTTCTTC. Its translation: CASSLGGLAGGPVPFF. The V gene is TRBV5-1, the J gene TRBJ2-1; 15 nucleotides line up with TRBD2. The V segment lost 0 bases and the J segment 15 bases; nucleotides outside the gene matches: 10. The CDR3 has 16 amino acids. Germline V gives CDR1 SGHRS, CDR2 YFSETQ.

J is TRBJ1-1 and V is TRBV7-9; 9 bases agree with TRBD1. Germline values: CDR1 SEHNR, CDR2 FQNEAQ (reference sequence). The CDR3 runs to 16 residues. V gave up 5 bases and J gave up 3 bases; unmatched junction bases: 10. CDR3 loop: CASSQWDRVEDTEAFF. DNA of the CDR3: TGTGCCAGCAGCCAATGGGACAGGGTGGAGGACACTGAAGCTTTCTTT.

The V call is TRBV28, the J call TRBJ2-7, with 7 bases lining up with TRBD1. The CDR3 contains 13 residues. V was pared by 10 bases and J by 2 bases, with 8 bases of the junction left unmatched. From germline, CDR1 is MDHEN and CDR2 SYDVKM. The CDR3 DNA reads as TGTGCCACCGCTACAGGGGCCGCCTACGAGCAGTACTTC. Translated, it gives CATATGAAYEQYF.

The chain combines TRBV2 with TRBJ1-1; perhaps TRBD1 as D (6 bases). CDR3 length: 15 residues. Trimming pared 5 bases from V and 0 bases from J, leaving 13 bases between. Germline-derived CDR1 and CDR2 are SNHLY and FYNNEI. CDR3 in DNA: TGTGCCAGCAGTACCCGACAGGAGCTGAACACTGAAGCTTTCTTT. Amino acids: CASSTRQELNTEAFF.

The J gene is TRBJ2-7, the V gene TRBV9; TRBD1 aligns across 7 bases. V lost 4 bases to trimming and J lost 6 bases; unmatched junction nucleotides: 10. CDR1 and CDR2 (germline): SGDLS, YYNGEE. This CDR3 contains 14 residues. The CDR3 nucleotides are TGTGCCAGCAGCCCCCGGGACAGTCCCTCCGAGCAGTACTTC. It specifies CASSPRDSPSEQYF.

The chain joins TRBV4-2 to TRBJ1-2; 10 bases match TRBD1. The CDR3 totals 16 residues. With V trimmed by 2 bases and J by 2 bases, 5 bases remained unmatched. Germline V CDR1 and CDR2: LGHNA, YNFKEQ. Here the CDR3 DNA reads TGTGCCAGCAGCCAATTTGGACAGGGGGAAAACTATGGCTACACCTTC. Protein product: CASSQFGQGENYGYTF.

This chain connects TRBV9 to TRBJ2-5, with TRBD2 identical over 8 bases. Germline loops: CDR1 SGDLS, CDR2 YYNGEE. The ends lost 4 bases at V and 7 bases at J; junction bases unmatched: 0. This CDR3 contains 11 residues. CDR3 DNA sequence: TGTGCCAGCAGCCGGGGGGGGACCCAGTACTTC. Translated, it gives CASSRGGTQYF.

The chain is built from TRBV28 and TRBJ2-2; TRBD2 agrees at 7 bases. Germline CDR1 is MDHEN and CDR2 is SYDVKM. V dropped 3 bases and J dropped 6; count of bases not matched to a gene: 7. This CDR3 is 15 amino acids long. The CDR3 is CASSLRFRGAGELFF. The CDR3 region has the DNA TGTGCCAGCAGTTTGCGGTTTCGGGGGGCCGGGGAGCTGTTTTTT. Full variable domain (remainder filled in from reference TRBV28 and TRBJ2-2): DVKVTQSSRYLVKRTGEKVFLECVQDMDHENMFWYRQDPGLGLRLIYFSYDVKMKEKGDIPEGYSVSREKKERFSLILESASTNQTSMYLCASSLRFRGAGELFFGEGSRLTVL.

This chain uses TRBV4-2 with TRBJ2-5, with TRBD2 identical over 9 bases. There are 15 residues in the CDR3. In germline, CDR1 is LGHNA, CDR2 YNFKEQ. V gave up 4 bases and J gave up 2 bases; unmatched junction bases: 5. CDR3 sequence reads: CASSRLAGGQETQYF. In DNA, the CDR3 is TGTGCCAGCAGCCGGCTTGCGGGGGGGCAAGAGACCCAGTACTTC.

The chain is built from TRBV6-1 and TRBJ1-6; a possible D gene is TRBD1 (6 bases). Germline V gives CDR1 MNHNS, CDR2 SASEGT. V dropped 8 bases and J dropped 4 bases, with 15 bases sitting between them. The CDR3 loop spans 15 amino acids. The DNA for the CDR3 is TGTGCCAGCCATGGGACACTGTTTTATAATTCACCCCTCCACTTT. Translated, it gives CASHGTLFYNSPLHF.

The CDR3, as DNA: TGTGCCAGCAGTTACTCCCCAACAGGGCACCAAGAGACCCAGTACTTC. Amino acids: CASSYSPTGHQETQYF. V is TRBV6-6 and J is TRBJ2-5; weak D call: TRBD1 (6 bases). CDR1 is MNHNY, CDR2 SVGAGI, per germline (reference sequence). V lost 0 bases, J lost 0 bases, and 11 bases lay in between. The CDR3 is 16 amino acids.